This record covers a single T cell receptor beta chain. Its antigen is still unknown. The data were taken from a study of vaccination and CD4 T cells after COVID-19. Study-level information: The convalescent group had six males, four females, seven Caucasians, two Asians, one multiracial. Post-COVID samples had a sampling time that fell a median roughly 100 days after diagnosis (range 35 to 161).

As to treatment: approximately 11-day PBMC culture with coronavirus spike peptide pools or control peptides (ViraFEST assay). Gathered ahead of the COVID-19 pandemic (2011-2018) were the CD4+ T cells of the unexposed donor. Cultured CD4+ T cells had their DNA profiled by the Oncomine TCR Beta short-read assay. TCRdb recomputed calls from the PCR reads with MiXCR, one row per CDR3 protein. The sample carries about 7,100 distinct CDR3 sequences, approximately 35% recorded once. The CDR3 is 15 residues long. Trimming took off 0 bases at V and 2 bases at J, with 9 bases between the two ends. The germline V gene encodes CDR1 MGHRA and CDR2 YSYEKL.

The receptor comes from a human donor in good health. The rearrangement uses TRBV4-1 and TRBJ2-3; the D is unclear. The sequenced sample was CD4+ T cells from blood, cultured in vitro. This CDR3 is CASSQDPGSTDTQYF. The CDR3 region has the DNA TGCGCCAGCAGCCAAGATCCAGGCTCCACAGATACGCAGTATTTT.